The clone carrying this T cell receptor (beta chain) was seen a handful of times. The entry originates in a study of response to subunit inactivated influenza vaccine. CDR3 length equals 12 residues. V lost 8 bases and J lost 6, with 11 bases in between. TCRdb re-called the RT-PCR reads through MiXCR, storing one row per CDR3 protein. The top ten hold roughly 25% of the sample, which has about 190,000 distinct CDR3 sequences, roughly an eighth seen once. The receptor was derived from a middle-aged man who received an inactivated influenza vaccine. The sample was CD8+ T cells sorted from PBMCs, taken 4 to 6 days after vaccination. V usage is TRBV12-3 or TRBV12-4 and J usage is TRBJ2-1; D not resolved. The DNA for the CDR3 is TGTGCCAGCCGACCCTCCCGCAATGAGCAGTTCTTC. This sequence encodes CASRPSRNEQFF.